The present TCR beta chain was sequenced within a study of T cells after yellow fever vaccination. Study results and limitations: Clones from primary vaccination mostly reappeared after the booster (approximately 95% CD4, around 90% CD8).

CDR3 length equals 15 residues. V trimming: 5 bases; J trimming: 3 bases; junction bases outside the gene matches: 3. Germline V CDR1 and CDR2: MNHEY, SVGAGI. UMIs were added to TCR cDNA along with a universal primer site when it was made by 5'RACE template switching. TCRdb fed the 5' RACE reads into MiXCR, producing one record per CDR3 protein. The table lists 400,000 to 450,000 distinct CDR3 sequences, around 20% of them singletons. Comment on this clonotype: As yet, its antigen is unknown.

V is TRBV6-5 and J is TRBJ2-2, with 10 bases that match TRBD1. The specimen was PBMCs, collected before the yellow fever booster vaccination. The sequence was obtained from a young man who received the YFV17D yellow fever vaccine. The DNA for the CDR3 is TGTGCCAGCAGTGACAGGGGGCCCGACACCGGGGAGCTGTTTTTT. It translates to CASSDRGPDTGELFF.